This T cell receptor beta chain was sequenced in a study of T-cell reconstitution after alpha-beta-depleted transplantation in children (dated by TCRdb to the mid-2010s). In terms of the full investigation: Using TCR repertoire profiling, the study followed T-cell immune reconstitution in a quantitative way in children after TCRalphabeta/CD19-depleted allogeneic hematopoietic cell transplantation. What the authors observed across the whole study: Apparently early alphabetaT-cell count recovery about two months after transplant reportedly relied on only several hundred rapidly expanded clones derived from non-depleted graft cells. The frequencies of hyperexpanded clones fell over the following months, and after one year, T-cell counts and TCRbeta diversity were mostly attributed to newly produced T cells. In some patients, the high TCRbeta diversity seen at day 60 was put down to recipient T cells and intrathymic progenitors that had survived conditioning.

Comment on this clonotype: The antigen it recognizes is unknown. No base-level quality is on record; no much larger clone is a single base apart.

V lost 2 bases and J lost 0 bases; the stretch between them is 8 bases long. Counted from cysteine to phenylalanine, this CDR3 has 14 amino acids. Just the 42-base CDR3 DNA is kept, in frame starting at base 1. CDR1 DFQATT and CDR2 SNEGSKA were looked up in the germline V gene (reference sequence). This sample's treatment or condition label indicates: allogeneic hematopoietic cell transplantation with graft depleted of TCRalphabeta T cells and CD19 B cells. The children who served as transplant recipients had been given grafts of TCRalphabeta/CD19-depleted allogeneic hematopoietic cells. The protocol used for the library was PCR. The listed sequencing device is Illumina HiSeq 2500. TCR library preparation used molecular barcoding, with unique molecular identifiers applied to normalize quantification of the TCRbeta repertoire. TCRdb's own reprocessing of the public reads used fastp at Q25 and MiXCR and kept productive beta chains. For every CDR3 protein sequence, its rows merge into one entry that carries the most common genes and DNA. This sample gives around 580,000 distinct CDR3 sequences in total; 20% to 25% of them show up just once. Roughly an eighth of the sample comes from the top ten.

This TCR derives from a boy in the first two years of life who had a stem cell transplant for acute myeloid leukemia, so the T cells may come from the graft donor. The source material was PBMCs, mostly from graft donor cells, sampled 360 days after TCRalphabeta/CD19-depleted stem cell transplant. The rearranged chain carries TRBV20-1 and TRBJ1-5, with the D segment identity uncertain. The nucleotides read TGCAGTGCTAGACGGGAGTATAGCAATCAGCCCCAGCATTTT. Translated, it reads CSARREYSNQPQHF.